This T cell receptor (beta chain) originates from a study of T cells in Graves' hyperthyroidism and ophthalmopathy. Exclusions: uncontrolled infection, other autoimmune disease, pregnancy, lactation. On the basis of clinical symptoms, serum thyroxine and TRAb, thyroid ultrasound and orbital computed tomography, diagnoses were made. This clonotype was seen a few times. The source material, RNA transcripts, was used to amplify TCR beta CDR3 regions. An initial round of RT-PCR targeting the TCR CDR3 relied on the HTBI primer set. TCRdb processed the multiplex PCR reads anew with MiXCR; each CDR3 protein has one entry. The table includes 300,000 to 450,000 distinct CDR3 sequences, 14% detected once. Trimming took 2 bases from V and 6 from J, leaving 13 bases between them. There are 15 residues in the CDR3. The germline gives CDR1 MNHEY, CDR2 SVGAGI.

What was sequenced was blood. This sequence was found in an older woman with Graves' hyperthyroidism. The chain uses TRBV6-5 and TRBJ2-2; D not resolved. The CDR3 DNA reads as TGTGCCAGCAGTTACGTCGGTGGACGCTCCGGGGAGCTGTTTTTT. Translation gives CASSYVGGRSGELFF.